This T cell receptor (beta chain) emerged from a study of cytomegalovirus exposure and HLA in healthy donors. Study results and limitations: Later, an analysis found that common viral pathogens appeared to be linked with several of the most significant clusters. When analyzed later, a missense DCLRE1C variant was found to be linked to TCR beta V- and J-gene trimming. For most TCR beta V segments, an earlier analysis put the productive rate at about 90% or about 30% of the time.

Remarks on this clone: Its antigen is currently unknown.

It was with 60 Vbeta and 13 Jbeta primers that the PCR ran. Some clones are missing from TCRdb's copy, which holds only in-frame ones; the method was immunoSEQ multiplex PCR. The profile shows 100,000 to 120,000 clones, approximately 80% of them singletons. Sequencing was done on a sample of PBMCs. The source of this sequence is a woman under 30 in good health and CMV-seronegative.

CDR3 bases: TGTGCCATCAGTGGGGATAGTAGCGGCCCTCCCTACGAGCAGTACTTC. It translates to CAISGDSSGPPYEQYF. The chain links TRBV10-3 to TRBJ2-7; tentative D call: TRBD2 (6 bases). The CDR3 has 16 amino acids. V gave up 4 bases and J gave up 2 bases, with 18 bases separating them. CDR1 ENHRY and CDR2 SYGVKD come from the germline V gene.